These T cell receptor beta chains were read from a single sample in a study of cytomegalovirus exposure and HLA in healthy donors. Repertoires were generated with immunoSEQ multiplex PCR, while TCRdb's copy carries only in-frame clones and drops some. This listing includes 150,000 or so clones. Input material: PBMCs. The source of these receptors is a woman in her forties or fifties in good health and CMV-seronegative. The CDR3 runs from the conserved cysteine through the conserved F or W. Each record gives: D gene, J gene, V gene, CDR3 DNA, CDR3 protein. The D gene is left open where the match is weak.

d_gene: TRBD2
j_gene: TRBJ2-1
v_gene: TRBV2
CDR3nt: TGTGCCACCTTACTAGCGGGGGCTCCCAGCTCCTACAATGAGCAGTTCTTC
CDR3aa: CATLLAGAPSSYNEQFF

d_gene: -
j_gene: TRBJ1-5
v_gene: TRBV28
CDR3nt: TGTGCCAGCAGTCCGCGCAGAGGGCCCGGATTGTATAGCAATCAGCCCCAGCATTTT
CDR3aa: CASSPRRGPGLYSNQPQHF

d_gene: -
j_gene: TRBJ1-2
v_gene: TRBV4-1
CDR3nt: TGCGCCAGCAGCCAAGGAGGGCACTATGGCTACACCTTC
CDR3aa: CASSQGGHYGYTF

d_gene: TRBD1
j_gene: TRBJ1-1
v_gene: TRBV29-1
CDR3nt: TGCAGCGTTGTTGGGACAGCATACACTGAAGCTTTCTTT
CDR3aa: CSVVGTAYTEAFF

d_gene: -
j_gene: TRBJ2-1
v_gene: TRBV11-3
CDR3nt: TGTGCCAGCAGCTTAGAATGGAGCAATGAGCAGTTCTTC
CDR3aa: CASSLEWSNEQFF

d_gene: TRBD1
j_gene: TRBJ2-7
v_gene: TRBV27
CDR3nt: TGTGCCAGCGGCGGGACAGGAATTACCTACGAGCAGTACTTC
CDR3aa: CASGGTGITYEQYF

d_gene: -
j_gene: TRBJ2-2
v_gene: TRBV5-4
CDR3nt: TGTGCCAGCAGCTTGGTAGCGAACACCGGGGAGCTGTTTTTT
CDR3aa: CASSLVANTGELFF

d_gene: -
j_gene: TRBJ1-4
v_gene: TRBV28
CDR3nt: TGTGCCAGCAGTTTACAGTATCGGGGGTTTAATGAAAAACTGTTTTTT
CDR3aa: CASSLQYRGFNEKLFF

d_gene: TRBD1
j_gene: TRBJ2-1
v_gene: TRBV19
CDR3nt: TGTGCCACCAAAAAACGGGACAGGGATCACGAGCAGTTCTTC
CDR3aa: CATKKRDRDHEQFF

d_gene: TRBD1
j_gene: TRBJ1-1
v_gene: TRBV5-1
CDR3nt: TGCGCCAGCAGCTTGGCCGCAGGGGGCGGCACTGAAGCTTTCTTT
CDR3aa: CASSLAAGGGTEAFF